These T cell receptor beta chains were read from a single sample in a study of neoadjuvant anti-PD-1 for oral cavity cancer. This table comes from immunoSEQ multiplex PCR, and its TCRdb copy is limited to in-frame clones, with some not included. The repertoire consists of about 72,000 clones, with about 88% occurring once and the leading ten covering around 3.7%. The sequenced sample was PBMCs, obtained after nivolumab (anti-PD-1) treatment. These receptors all come from a person between 40 and 85 years old with oral cavity squamous cell carcinoma. The CDR3 runs from the conserved cysteine through the conserved F or W. D genes are given only for firm matches. A row's size may be missing; if present it is once, few, many or a size class.

clone_size: NA; cdr3_length: 13; v_call: TRBV19; d_call: NA; j_call: TRBJ2-5; cdr3_aa: CASSPNRGETQYF; cdr3_nt: TGTGCCAGTAGTCCCAACCGGGGAGAGACCCAGTACTTC
clone_size: NA; cdr3_length: 13; v_call: TRBV10-3; d_call: NA; j_call: TRBJ2-7; cdr3_aa: CAISEDFYYEQYF; cdr3_nt: TGTGCCATCAGTGAGGACTTCTACTACGAGCAGTACTTC
clone_size: once; cdr3_length: 15; v_call: TRBV7-8; d_call: NA; j_call: TRBJ2-7; cdr3_aa: CASSLPGSGTYEQYF; cdr3_nt: TGTGCCAGCAGCTTACCGGGTTCAGGGACCTACGAGCAGTACTTC
clone_size: NA; cdr3_length: 15; v_call: TRBV30; d_call: NA; j_call: TRBJ1-5; cdr3_aa: CAWSVGRGTDQPQHF; cdr3_nt: TGTGCCTGGAGTGTAGGACGGGGAACCGATCAGCCCCAGCATTTT
clone_size: NA; cdr3_length: 12; v_call: TRBV6-1; d_call: NA; j_call: TRBJ2-7; cdr3_aa: CASSEQGWEQYF; cdr3_nt: TGTGCCAGCAGTGAACAGGGATGGGAGCAGTACTTC
clone_size: once; cdr3_length: 14; v_call: TRBV27; d_call: NA; j_call: TRBJ2-1; cdr3_aa: CASSDYPGNNEQFF; cdr3_nt: TGTGCCAGCAGCGATTACCCTGGCAACAATGAGCAGTTCTTC
clone_size: NA; cdr3_length: 15; v_call: TRBV19; d_call: NA; j_call: TRBJ1-1; cdr3_aa: CASSPGGTPGTEAFF; cdr3_nt: TGTGCCAGTAGCCCCGGGGGGACACCGGGTACTGAAGCTTTCTTT
clone_size: NA; cdr3_length: 12; v_call: TRBV30; d_call: NA; j_call: TRBJ1-4; cdr3_aa: CAQRQGPEKLFF; cdr3_nt: TGTGCCCAACGGCAGGGGCCTGAAAAACTGTTTTTT
clone_size: NA; cdr3_length: 17; v_call: TRBV5-6; d_call: TRBD1; j_call: TRBJ1-3; cdr3_aa: CASSLDYGTVSGNTIYF; cdr3_nt: TGTGCCAGCAGCTTGGATTATGGGACAGTGTCTGGAAACACCATATATTTT
clone_size: NA; cdr3_length: 13; v_call: TRBV27; d_call: NA; j_call: TRBJ2-7; cdr3_aa: CASSLAPSYEQYF; cdr3_nt: TGTGCCAGCAGTTTAGCCCCCTCCTACGAGCAGTACTTC
clone_size: NA; cdr3_length: 15; v_call: TRBV5-4; d_call: NA; j_call: TRBJ2-2; cdr3_aa: CASSLGSGLTGELFF; cdr3_nt: TGTGCCAGCAGCTTGGGTTCGGGTTTAACCGGGGAGCTGTTTTTT
clone_size: NA; cdr3_length: 16; v_call: TRBV10-3; d_call: NA; j_call: TRBJ2-2; cdr3_aa: CAISERGAGDTGELFF; cdr3_nt: TGTGCCATCAGTGAGAGGGGGGCAGGAGACACCGGGGAGCTGTTTTTT
clone_size: NA; cdr3_length: 18; v_call: TRBV5-1; d_call: TRBD2; j_call: TRBJ2-2; cdr3_aa: CASSLGLAGGPVTGELFF; cdr3_nt: TGCGCCAGCAGCTTGGGACTAGCGGGAGGGCCGGTCACCGGGGAGCTGTTTTTT
clone_size: NA; cdr3_length: 16; v_call: TRBV28; d_call: NA; j_call: TRBJ2-2; cdr3_aa: CASSTTGTGPTGELFF; cdr3_nt: TGTGCCAGCAGTACCACAGGAACTGGCCCAACCGGGGAGCTGTTTTTT
clone_size: few; cdr3_length: 14; v_call: TRBV5-6; d_call: NA; j_call: TRBJ2-2; cdr3_aa: CASSLGLRPGELFF; cdr3_nt: TGTGCCAGCAGCTTAGGACTGCGCCCCGGGGAGCTGTTTTTT
clone_size: NA; cdr3_length: 15; v_call: TRBV25-1; d_call: NA; j_call: TRBJ2-3; cdr3_aa: CASSEGSGVTDTQYF; cdr3_nt: TGTGCCAGCAGTGAGGGCTCCGGGGTCACAGATACGCAGTATTTT
clone_size: few; cdr3_length: 14; v_call: TRBV7-9; d_call: NA; j_call: TRBJ1-4; cdr3_aa: CASSGGVLNEKLFF; cdr3_nt: TGTGCCAGCAGCGGGGGGGTCTTAAATGAAAAACTGTTTTTT
clone_size: NA; cdr3_length: 21; v_call: TRBV30; d_call: NA; j_call: TRBJ2-1; cdr3_aa: CAWSPTLDWDRSVSPYNEQFF; cdr3_nt: TGTGCCTGGAGTCCCACACTCGACTGGGACCGATCTGTGTCTCCCTACAATGAGCAGTTCTTC
clone_size: NA; cdr3_length: 17; v_call: TRBV7-8; d_call: TRBD2; j_call: TRBJ2-5; cdr3_aa: CASSLVQRERTSGTQYF; cdr3_nt: TGTGCCAGCAGCTTAGTTCAGCGGGAGAGGACGAGTGGGACCCAGTACTTC
clone_size: NA; cdr3_length: 18; v_call: TRBV18; d_call: TRBD2; j_call: TRBJ2-1; cdr3_aa: CASSPPLAGPVSYNEQFF; cdr3_nt: TGTGCCAGCTCACCACCGCTAGCGGGACCTGTCTCCTACAATGAGCAGTTCTTC